The 20 T cell receptor beta chains reported below all come from one sample, sequenced in a study of blood T cell repertoires in COVID-19. TCRdb's table, derived via immunoSEQ multiplex PCR, lists solely in-frame clones and lacks some. The sample includes 180,000 or so clones, 80% to 85% of them seen just once. The source material was PBMCs or T cells enriched from blood (not recorded which). The source of these receptors is a man aged 35 to 55 who had recovered from COVID-19.

This chain joins TRBV12-5 and TRBJ2-7, with 9 bases identical to TRBD1. The CDR3 has 15 residues. Germline V CDR1 and CDR2: LGHNT, FRNRAP. Trimming at V came to 3 bases and at J to 1 base, leaving 4 bases not matched to a gene. In nucleotides, the CDR3 is TGTGCTAGTGGTTTTCGACAGGGGGGATCCTACGAGCAGTACTTC. It specifies CASGFRQGGSYEQYF.

The rearrangement links TRBV4-3 to TRBJ2-7; D not certain. The CDR3 loop spans 15 amino acids. V dropped 2 bases and J dropped 2 bases, with 13 bases sitting between them. The germline V gene encodes CDR1 LGHNA and CDR2 YSLEER. CDR3 in DNA: TGCGCCAGCAGCCAATTTATGGGCCCAACCTACGAGCAGTACTTC. It translates to CASSQFMGPTYEQYF.

The CDR3 bases are TGCGCCAGCGCCAGTCCGGGACACGGAACCTACAATGAGCAGTTCTTC. Protein sequence: CASASPGHGTYNEQFF. The V gene is TRBV4-1, the J gene TRBJ2-1, with D possibly matching TRBD1 (6 bases). V was trimmed by 8 bases and J by 2 bases, leaving 19 bases between them. The CDR3 is made up of 16 amino acids. Germline-derived CDR1 and CDR2 are MGHRA and YSYEKL.

The J gene is TRBJ1-2, the V gene TRBV29-1; D might be TRBD1 (5 bases). Germline V CDR1 and CDR2: SQVTM, ANQGSEA. V was shortened by 7 bases and J by 3 bases, with 18 bases between the two germline ends. This CDR3 is 14 amino acids long. This CDR3 reads CSATPLRGYYGYTF. The DNA of the CDR3 is TGCAGCGCCACACCGCTTCGGGGGTACTATGGCTACACCTTC.

The CDR3 sequence is CAWSRTSIKTQYF. CDR3 coding DNA: TGTGCCTGGAGTAGGACTAGCATCAAGACCCAGTACTTC. The chain recombines TRBV30 with TRBJ2-5; TRBD2 agrees at 8 bases. The CDR3 has 13 residues. J was trimmed by 6 bases and V by 2 bases; bases with no gene match: 5. The V gene's germline CDR1 is GTSNPN and CDR2 SVGIG (reference sequence).

This chain connects TRBV7-2 to TRBJ2-2, with no clear D. Germline V gene data show CDR1 as SGHTA and CDR2 as FQGNSA. CDR3 length: 14 residues. The V and J ends lost 3 bases and 3 bases respectively, with 8 bases between them. Here the CDR3 reads CASSFTDHTGELFF. The DNA of the CDR3 is TGTGCCAGCAGCTTTACAGATCACACCGGGGAGCTGTTTTTT.

The rearrangement links TRBV7-2 to TRBJ2-2; a possible D gene is TRBD2 (5 bases). The CDR3 loop spans 15 amino acids. Deletions cut 2 bases from V and 2 bases from J, with 9 bases between. CDR1 is SGHTA and CDR2 is FQGNSA in the germline V gene. The CDR3 DNA reads TGTGCCAGCAGCTTATATCGGGGTAACACCGGGGAGCTGTTTTTT. Residues: CASSLYRGNTGELFF.

This chain joins TRBV5-1 and TRBJ2-1; 9 bases are a match to TRBD2. The CDR3 is 16 residues long. Germline values: CDR1 SGHRS, CDR2 YFSETQ. The J segment lost 4 bases and the V segment lost 2 bases, leaving 7 bases of the junction unmatched. The DNA for the CDR3 is TGCGCCAGCAGCTTCGCTAGCGGGGAGAATTACAATGAGCAGTTCTTC. Amino acid sequence: CASSFASGENYNEQFF.

The chain combines TRBV7-2 with TRBJ1-3; D unresolved. V lost 1 base and J lost 2, with 6 bases in between. Germline lookup yields CDR1 SGHTA and CDR2 FQGNSA. This CDR3 contains 14 residues. The DNA for the CDR3 is TGTGCCAGCAGCTTAGGGGGAGCTGGAAACACCATATATTTT. Translating gives CASSLGGAGNTIYF.

V is TRBV18 and J is TRBJ1-1; D unresolved. Germline V gene lookup returns CDR1 KGHSH and CDR2 LQKENI. The V end was cut by 6 bases, the J end by 4 bases, with 9 bases between. The CDR3 has 12 residues. The CDR3 DNA is TGTGCCAGCTCGTTCGAGGTCACTGAAGCTTTCTTT. Its translation is CASSFEVTEAFF.

The rearrangement links TRBV2 to TRBJ2-5; D ambiguous. The CDR3 has 11 residues. Germline CDR1 reads SNHLY; CDR2 reads FYNNEI. With 5 bases removed from V and 3 bases from J, the gap between germline ends came to 4 bases. The chain's CDR3 is CASSLKETQYF. CDR3 in DNA: TGTGCCAGCAGTCTAAAAGAGACCCAGTACTTC.

V and J are TRBV10-3 and TRBJ1-4; D is possibly TRBD1 (5 bases). The V gene lost 8 bases and the J gene lost 4 bases, with 14 bases spanning the gap. Germline CDR1 ENHRY, CDR2 SYGVKD. The CDR3 extends over 14 amino acids. CDR3 sequence: CAIAGDGDNEKLFF. CDR3 nucleotide sequence: TGTGCCATCGCGGGGGACGGAGATAATGAAAAACTGTTTTTT.

This chain joins TRBV5-6 and TRBJ2-7; no reliable D call. Germline CDR1 SGHDT, CDR2 YYEEEE. V was pared by 1 base and J by 4 bases, with 6 bases between. CDR3 length: 12 residues. The CDR3 reads CASSLRRYEQYF. The CDR3 coding sequence is TGTGCCAGCAGCTTGAGGCGGTACGAGCAGTACTTC.

CDR3 sequence: CASIRATSSGQETQYF. CDR3 sequence (DNA): TGTGCCAGCATCCGAGCGACTAGCAGCGGCCAAGAGACCCAGTACTTC. The V and J genes are TRBV5-5 and TRBJ2-5, with 7 nucleotides matching TRBD2. J gave up 1 base and V 6 bases, and 12 bases lay outside the gene matches. The V gene's germline CDR1 is SGHKS and CDR2 YYEKEE (reference sequence). The CDR3 contains 16 residues.

This chain links TRBV2 with TRBJ2-2; D gene unclear. Between the trimmed V and J ends, which lost 4 bases and 6 bases, there was a span of 12 bases. Germline V gene data show CDR1 as SNHLY and CDR2 as FYNNEI. The CDR3 sequence is 14 residues long. CDR3 sequence (DNA): TGTGCCAGCAGTGGCGCTTATGCGTCCGGGGAGCTGTTTTTT. Amino acids: CASSGAYASGELFF.

The chain couples TRBV5-4 to TRBJ1-4; D is uncertain. The V end lost 3 bases, the J end lost 3 bases, and 9 bases lay between the germline ends. There are 14 residues in the CDR3. Per the germline V gene, CDR1 is SGHNT and CDR2 is YYREEE (reference sequence). CDR3 in amino acids: CASSSGGPNEKLFF. DNA of the CDR3: TGTGCCAGCAGCTCCGGAGGCCCTAATGAAAAACTGTTTTTT.

V usage is TRBV19 and J usage is TRBJ1-2, with 8 bases matching TRBD1. Germline V gene lookup returns CDR1 LNHDA and CDR2 SQIVND (reference sequence). Trimming took 8 bases from V and 7 from J; bases not matched to a gene: 9. CDR3 length: 13 amino acids. The CDR3 nucleotides are TGTGCCAGTCAACCTCAGGGGGCTCGTGGCTACACCTTC. This codes for CASQPQGARGYTF. The variable domain in full, completed from reference TRBV19 and TRBJ1-2, reads DGGITQSPKYLFRKEGQNVTLSCEQNLNHDAMYWYRQDPGQGLRLIYYSQIVNDFQKGDIAEGYSVSREKKESFPLTVTSAQKNPTAFYLCASQPQGARGYTFGSGTRLTVV.

This clone was recorded once. CDR3 in amino acids: CSVEVSGQGNQPQHF. The CDR3 nucleotides are TGCAGCGTTGAAGTTTCGGGACAGGGCAATCAGCCCCAGCATTTT. The chain combines TRBV29-1 with TRBJ1-5, with 8 bases fitting TRBD1. The CDR3 has 15 amino acids. CDR1 is SQVTM and CDR2 is ANQGSEA in the germline V gene. With V trimmed by 1 base and J by 2 bases, 4 bases remained unmatched.

This chain connects TRBV19 to TRBJ1-2; no clear D gene. V was trimmed by 6 bases and J by 3 bases, leaving 14 bases between them. The CDR3 has 14 amino acids. Looked up from germline, CDR1 is LNHDA and CDR2 is SQIVND (reference sequence). The CDR3 protein is CASSPSPGYYGYTF. CDR3 coding DNA: TGTGCCAGTAGCCCCAGCCCGGGGTACTATGGCTACACCTTC. Filled out from reference TRBV19 and TRBJ1-2, the complete variable domain reads DGGITQSPKYLFRKEGQNVTLSCEQNLNHDAMYWYRQDPGQGLRLIYYSQIVNDFQKGDIAEGYSVSREKKESFPLTVTSAQKNPTAFYLCASSPSPGYYGYTFGSGTRLTVV.

The CDR3 DNA reads TGCGCCAGCAGCCAAGAACGCGGTAGTCGTGCTCAGCCCCAGCATTTT. Translated: CASSQERGSRAQPQHF. The rearrangement uses TRBV4-1 and TRBJ1-5; unclear D gene. Germline-derived CDR1 and CDR2 are MGHRA and YSYEKL. V lost 0 bases and J 6 bases, leaving 15 bases between the germline ends. The CDR3 has 16 residues.